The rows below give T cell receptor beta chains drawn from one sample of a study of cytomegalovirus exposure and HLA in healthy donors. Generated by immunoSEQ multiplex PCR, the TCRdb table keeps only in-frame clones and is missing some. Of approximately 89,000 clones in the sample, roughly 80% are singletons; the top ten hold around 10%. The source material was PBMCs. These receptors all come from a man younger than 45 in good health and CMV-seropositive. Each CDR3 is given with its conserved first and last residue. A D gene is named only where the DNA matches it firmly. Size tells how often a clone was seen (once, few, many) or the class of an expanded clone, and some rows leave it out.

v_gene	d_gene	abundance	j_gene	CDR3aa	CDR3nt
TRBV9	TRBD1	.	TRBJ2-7	CASSAGTGGFEQYF	TGTGCCAGCAGCGCTGGGACAGGGGGATTCGAGCAGTACTTC
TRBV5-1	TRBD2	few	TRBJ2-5	CASSDGTSGGHQETQYF	TGCGCCAGCAGCGACGGGACTAGCGGGGGCCACCAAGAGACCCAGTACTTC
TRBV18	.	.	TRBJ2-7	CASSYSSGTSSSYEQYF	TGTGCCAGCTCGTACTCTTCAGGGACATCGAGCTCCTACGAGCAGTACTTC
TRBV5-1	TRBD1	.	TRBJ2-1	CASSWPTGASYNEQFF	TGCGCCAGCAGCTGGCCCACAGGGGCCTCCTACAATGAGCAGTTCTTC
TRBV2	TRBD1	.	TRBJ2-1	CASSRDRGSMNEQFF	TGTGCCAGCAGTCGCGACAGGGGGTCGATGAATGAGCAGTTCTTC
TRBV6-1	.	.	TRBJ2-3	CASSGGGVGDTQYF	TGTGCCAGCAGTGGAGGGGGGGTAGGAGATACGCAGTATTTT
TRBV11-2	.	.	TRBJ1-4	CASSPGHPNEKLFF	TGTGCCAGCAGCCCGGGACACCCTAATGAAAAACTGTTTTTT
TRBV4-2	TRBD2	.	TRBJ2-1	CASSQIAGGEGNEQFF	TGTGCCAGCAGCCAAATAGCGGGGGGCGAAGGCAATGAGCAGTTCTTC
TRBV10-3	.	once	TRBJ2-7	CAISDRDIAYEQYF	TGTGCCATCAGTGATCGGGACATCGCCTACGAGCAGTACTTC
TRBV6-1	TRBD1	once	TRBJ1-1	CAVLTGTVNTEAFF	TGTGCCGTTTTGACCGGGACAGTGAACACTGAAGCTTTCTTT
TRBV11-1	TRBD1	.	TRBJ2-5	CASNPGQGQETQYF	TGTGCCAGCAACCCTGGACAGGGCCAAGAGACCCAGTACTTC
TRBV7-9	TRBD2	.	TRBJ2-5	CASSLVLAGKETQYF	TGTGCCAGCAGCTTAGTTTTAGCGGGGAAAGAGACCCAGTACTTC
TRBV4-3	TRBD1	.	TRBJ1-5	CASSQARGRNQPQHF	TGCGCCAGCAGCCAGGCCAGGGGGAGAAATCAGCCCCAGCATTTT
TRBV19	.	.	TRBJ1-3	CASSGSAYSGNTIYF	TGTGCCAGTAGTGGCAGCGCCTACTCTGGAAACACCATATATTTT
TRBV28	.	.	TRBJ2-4	CASSLPPRDIQYF	TGTGCCAGCAGTTTACCTCCCAGGGACATTCAGTACTTC
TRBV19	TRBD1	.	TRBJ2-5	CASNRGLLSETQYF	TGTGCCAGTAACAGGGGCCTTCTTTCGGAGACCCAGTACTTC
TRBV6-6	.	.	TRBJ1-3	CAIRTASSGNTIYF	TGTGCCATACGGACAGCAAGCTCTGGAAACACCATATATTTT